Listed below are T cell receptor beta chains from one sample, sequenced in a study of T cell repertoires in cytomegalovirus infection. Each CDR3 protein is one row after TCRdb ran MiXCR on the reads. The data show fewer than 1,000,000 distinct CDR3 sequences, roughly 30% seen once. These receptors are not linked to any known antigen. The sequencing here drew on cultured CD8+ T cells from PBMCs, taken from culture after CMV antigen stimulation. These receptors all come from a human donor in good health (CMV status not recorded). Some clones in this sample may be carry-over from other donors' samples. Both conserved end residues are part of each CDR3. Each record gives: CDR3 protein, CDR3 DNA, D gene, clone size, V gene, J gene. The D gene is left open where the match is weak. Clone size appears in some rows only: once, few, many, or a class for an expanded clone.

cdr3_aa: CASSQETGWDEQFF
cdr3_nt: TGCGCCAGCAGCCAGGAGACAGGGTGGGATGAGCAGTTCTTC
d_call: TRBD1
clone_size: few
v_call: TRBV4-3
j_call: TRBJ2-1

cdr3_aa: CASEGAGAGNEQFF
cdr3_nt: TGTGCCAGCGAGGGGGCAGGGGCCGGGAATGAGCAGTTCTTC
d_call: TRBD1
clone_size: few
v_call: TRBV6-5
j_call: TRBJ2-1

cdr3_aa: CASSSSGQEVVSYEQYF
cdr3_nt: TGTGCCAGCAGCTCATCGGGGCAAGAAGTTGTGTCCTACGAGCAGTACTTC
d_call: NA
clone_size: NA
v_call: TRBV7-4
j_call: TRBJ2-7

cdr3_aa: CSARRDRGTGELFF
cdr3_nt: TGCAGTGCTAGAAGGGACAGGGGAACCGGGGAGCTGTTTTTT
d_call: TRBD1
clone_size: NA
v_call: TRBV20-1
j_call: TRBJ2-2

cdr3_aa: CASSSTGADTEAFF
cdr3_nt: TGTGCCAGCAGCTCGACAGGGGCGGACACTGAAGCTTTCTTT
d_call: TRBD1
clone_size: NA
v_call: TRBV7-3
j_call: TRBJ1-1

cdr3_aa: CATSPKRGSTDTQYF
cdr3_nt: TGTGCCACCAGTCCTAAGCGGGGGAGCACAGATACGCAGTATTTT
d_call: TRBD2
clone_size: NA
v_call: TRBV15
j_call: TRBJ2-3

cdr3_aa: CATRRMAGGRLGTDTQYF
cdr3_nt: TGTGCCACTCGTAGGATGGCGGGGGGGCGGCTTGGGACAGATACGCAGTATTTT
d_call: TRBD2
clone_size: NA
v_call: TRBV6-5
j_call: TRBJ2-3

cdr3_aa: CASSLGASSYEQYF
cdr3_nt: TGTGCCAGCAGCTTAGGGGCCAGTTCCTACGAGCAGTACTTC
d_call: NA
clone_size: many
v_call: TRBV27
j_call: TRBJ2-7

cdr3_aa: CASRVRMNTEAFF
cdr3_nt: TGTGCCAGCAGAGTCAGAATGAACACTGAAGCTTTCTTT
d_call: NA
clone_size: NA
v_call: TRBV6-2/TRBV6-3
j_call: TRBJ1-1

cdr3_aa: CASSLALQELSDTQYF
cdr3_nt: TGTGCCAGCAGCTTGGCCCTACAGGAGCTGTCGGATACGCAGTATTTT
d_call: NA
clone_size: NA
v_call: TRBV5-4
j_call: TRBJ2-3

cdr3_aa: CASSFSGPGTEAFF
cdr3_nt: TGTGCCAGCAGCTTCTCCGGCCCGGGGACTGAAGCTTTCTTT
d_call: NA
clone_size: few
v_call: TRBV7-9
j_call: TRBJ1-1

cdr3_aa: CASSYGQYTYNEQFF
cdr3_nt: TGTGCCAGCAGTTACGGACAGTATACTTACAATGAGCAGTTCTTC
d_call: NA
clone_size: few
v_call: TRBV6-5
j_call: TRBJ2-1

cdr3_aa: CASSSEEGTEAFF
cdr3_nt: TGTGCCAGCAGTTCTGAGGAAGGCACTGAAGCTTTCTTT
d_call: NA
clone_size: many
v_call: TRBV6-2/TRBV6-3
j_call: TRBJ1-1

cdr3_aa: CASSQPNGRFSSYEQYF
cdr3_nt: TGCGCCAGCAGTCAACCAAACGGACGGTTTAGCTCCTACGAGCAGTACTTC
d_call: NA
clone_size: few
v_call: TRBV23-1
j_call: TRBJ2-7

cdr3_aa: CASSYWGGYTF
cdr3_nt: TGTGCCAGCAGTTACTGGGGTGGCTACACCTTC
d_call: NA
clone_size: NA
v_call: TRBV6-5
j_call: TRBJ1-2